The source of this T cell receptor (beta chain) is a study of T cells in Graves' hyperthyroidism and ophthalmopathy. The overall study: Peripheral blood was taken when the disease was first diagnosed, before any treatment began. Whole-study findings and limits: In validation, the model predicted ophthalmopathy. These predictions came a median about 6.5 months before onset.

On this clonotype: Its antigen remains unknown. Lacking the conserved final phenylalanine or tryptophan, this CDR3 likely reflects a read error.

TCR beta CDR3 regions were amplified from RNA. TCR CDR3 underwent first-round RT-PCR with the HTBI primer set. TCRdb re-called the multiplex PCR reads with MiXCR, one entry per CDR3 protein. The sample carries about 840,000 distinct CDR3 sequences, 38% recorded once. Recently diagnosed hyperthyroidism of less than 2 months' duration affected patients aged 18 to 65. The V end was cut by 5 bases, the J end by 1 base, with 8 bases between. The CDR3 spans 13 residues. Looked up from germline, CDR1 is LNHDA and CDR2 is SQIVND (reference sequence). Material for sequencing was blood. This clonotype was sampled from a man younger than 35 with Graves' hyperthyroidism. V is TRBV19 and J is TRBJ1-1; D perhaps matches TRBD1 (5 bases). CDR3 nucleotide sequence: TGTGCCAGTAGTGAAACAGGGAACACTGAAGCTTTCCTT. It specifies CASSETGNTEAFL.